This TCR beta chain emerged from a study of blood T cell repertoires in COVID-19. Germline V gives CDR1 MNHNS, CDR2 SASEGT. The V end lost 2 bases, the J end lost 5 bases, and 12 bases lay between the germline ends. The CDR3 is made up of 14 amino acids. In the original analysis: Counts of nucleated cells, estimated from reference gene primer amplification, were obtained. TCRdb's copy holds only in-frame clones and misses some; the assay was immunoSEQ multiplex PCR. Clone size and the V and J calls come from that table; the DNA yielded D and trimming. The table includes around 58,000 clones, over 80% detected once.

The sample comprised peripheral blood. This sequence joins TRBV6-1 and TRBJ1-1; no reliable D call. This receptor was taken from a human donor in a cohort sampled during active COVID-19. CDR3 protein: CASSERVGDTEAFF. DNA of the CDR3: TGTGCCAGCAGTGAACGGGTCGGAGATACTGAAGCTTTCTTT.